This TCR beta chain was identified in a study of cytomegalovirus exposure and HLA in healthy donors. This CDR3 contains 16 residues. CDR1 is SEHNR and CDR2 is FQNEAQ in the germline V gene (reference sequence). The primer mix had 60 Vbeta and 13 Jbeta primers. The assay was immunoSEQ multiplex PCR, and TCRdb's table has in-frame clones only and misses some. The sample contains some 140,000 clones, over 75% of which appear only once. A word on this clone: No antigen is known for it. A junction end diverges from the germline sequence, so it may reflect a read error.

Overall study findings and caveats: The majority of TCR sequences were rare, yet some public TCRs appeared in many donors. Later genetic work tied a missense DCLRE1C variant to beta-chain V and J trimming.

Regarding donors, all were healthy bone marrow donors. The sequence was obtained from a woman aged 45-65 years in good health and CMV-seropositive. The chain combines TRBV7-9 with TRBJ1-5, with a weak D call TRBD1 (5 bases). The specimen sequenced was PBMCs. The CDR3 protein is CSSSLAGRGGNQPQHF. The CDR3, as DNA: TGTTCCAGCAGCTTAGCTGGGAGGGGTGGAAATCAGCCCCAGCATTTT.